This TCR beta chain was recorded in a study of identical twins. This clonotype was seen only a few times. Each CDR3 protein gets one entry after TCRdb re-called the 5' RACE reads with MiXCR. This table has 600,000 to 700,000 distinct CDR3 sequences, about 20% appearing once. The data also belong to a second study, concerning T cells expressing NK-cell markers.

The sequencing input was PBMCs. The TCR comes from a woman under 30 in good health.

DNA of the CDR3: TGTGCCAGCAGTCATTCAGGGAGAGAAGCTTTCTTT. This codes for CASSHSGREAFF. The chain combines TRBV12-3 or TRBV12-4 with TRBJ1-1; possible D gene TRBD1, 5 bases. V dropped 5 bases and J dropped 8 bases, with 12 bases sitting between them. The CDR3 sequence is 12 residues long.